The 23 T cell receptor beta chains below all came from one sample that was sequenced in a study of a mutant IDH1 vaccine in newly diagnosed glioma. The time point here: week 5, during vaccination. A 20-mer mutant IDH1 peptide at 300 ug was injected subcutaneously with topical imiquimod. These receptors lack a known antigen. Sequencing was performed with immunoSEQ multiplex PCR; in TCRdb, only in-frame clones are kept and a portion is missing. The table has roughly 39,000 clones, 75% to 90% seen once. Sequencing used PBMCs, obtained from a glioma patient whose treatment included an IDH1 peptide vaccine. The receptors derive from a man aged 35 to 55 with glioma.

This clone appeared a single time. J is TRBJ1-4 and V is TRBV7-9; 7 bases map to TRBD1. CDR1 SEHNR and CDR2 FQNEAQ come from the germline V gene (reference sequence). There are 13 residues in the CDR3. J lost 3 bases, V lost 8 bases, and 3 bases had no gene match. The CDR3 nucleotides are TGTGCCAGCTCCGGGACAGCTAATGAAAAACTGTTTTTT. Amino acids: CASSGTANEKLFF.

The chain uses TRBV7-9 and TRBJ2-1; D unclear. Trimming took off 1 base at V and 9 bases at J, with 7 bases between the two ends. Germline CDR1 SEHNR, CDR2 FQNEAQ (reference sequence). CDR3 size: 12 residues. In DNA, the CDR3 is TGTGCCAGCAGCTTAGATGAGGTTGAGCAGTTCTTC. This codes for CASSLDEVEQFF.

J is TRBJ2-5 and V is TRBV15, with TRBD2 matching over 9 bases. V gave up 5 bases and J gave up 4 bases; unmatched junction bases: 5. Germline CDR1 LNHNV, CDR2 YYDKDF (reference sequence). The CDR3 spans 14 residues. The CDR3, as DNA: TGTGCCACCAGCCGTGCGGGAGGGGTAGAGACCCAGTACTTC. Translation gives CATSRAGGVETQYF.

The chain joins TRBV7-2 to TRBJ2-7, with TRBD2 matching over 14 bases. The CDR3 contains 16 residues. With V trimmed by 5 bases and J by 4 bases, 7 bases remained unmatched. Germline V gene lookup returns CDR1 SGHTA and CDR2 FQGNSA. The CDR3 DNA reads as TGTGCCAGCAGCCGGACCGGGACTAGCGGGAGTTACGAGCAGTACTTC. Translation: CASSRTGTSGSYEQYF.

This clone came up once. The rearrangement uses TRBV5-6 and TRBJ2-7; 7 positions match TRBD1. Germline CDR1 is SGHDT and CDR2 is YYEEEE. The CDR3 spans 13 residues. With V trimmed by 7 bases and J by 4 bases, 8 bases remained unmatched. CDR3 nucleotide sequence: TGTGCCAGCGTTAGAGGGACAGAGTACGAGCAGTACTTC. As protein: CASVRGTEYEQYF.

V gene TRBV7-9 combines with J gene TRBJ2-5; a weak D match, TRBD2 (5 bases). Trimming took 6 bases from V and 5 from J, leaving 25 bases between them. CDR3 length: 17 residues. The germline CDR1 and CDR2 sequences are SEHNR and FQNEAQ (reference sequence). As DNA, the CDR3 is TGTGCCAGCAGTTCCCCCGGAGGCCGAACGGGGAAGGAGACCCAGTACTTC. It translates to CASSSPGGRTGKETQYF. Using reference TRBV7-9 and TRBJ2-5 for the parts outside the CDR3, the full variable domain is DTGVSQNPRHKITKRGQNVTFRCDPISEHNRLYWYRQTLGQGPEFLTYFQNEAQLEKSRLLSDRFSAERPKGSFSTLEIQRTEQGDSAMYLCASSSPGGRTGKETQYFGPGTRLLVL.

The CDR3 nucleotides read TGTGCCAGTAATCTCGAGGGGACTGAAGCTTTCTTT. Encoded protein: CASNLEGTEAFF. The V and J genes are TRBV19 and TRBJ1-1, with TRBD1 as a possible D gene (5 bases). The CDR3 totals 12 residues. Trimming left V 7 bases short and J 5 bases short, with 11 bases between. CDR1 is LNHDA and CDR2 is SQIVND in the germline V gene (reference sequence).

V is TRBV6-6 and J is TRBJ1-1; no reliable D call. CDR3 length equals 9 residues. V lost 6 bases and J lost 6, with 2 bases in between. In germline, CDR1 is MNHNY, CDR2 SVGAGI (reference sequence). CDR3 sequence reads: CASRAEAFF. Written as DNA, the CDR3 is TGTGCCAGCAGGGCTGAAGCTTTCTTT.

V is TRBV23-1 and J is TRBJ1-5, with 9 bases fitting TRBD1. TRBV23-1 is classed as an ORF, of uncertain function. The CDR3 runs 16 residues. V trimming: 0 bases; J trimming: 5 bases; junction bases outside the gene matches: 5. The CDR3 sequence is CASSQSLQGADQPQHF. The CDR3 region has the DNA TGCGCCAGCAGTCAATCCCTACAGGGGGCTGATCAGCCCCAGCATTTT.

The V call is TRBV4-2, the J call TRBJ2-3; D perhaps matches TRBD1 (6 bases). V was trimmed by 4 bases and J by 4 bases, leaving 15 bases between them. The CDR3 contains 15 residues. Germline V gives CDR1 LGHNA, CDR2 YNFKEQ. This CDR3 is CASSPLQGGPDTQYF. The DNA of the CDR3 is TGTGCCAGCAGCCCACTACAGGGCGGCCCAGATACGCAGTATTTT.

The chain carries TRBV29-1 and TRBJ1-2, with D uncertain. V was clipped by 6 bases and J by 4 bases, with 15 bases between them. Germline CDR1 reads SQVTM; CDR2 reads ANQGSEA. This CDR3 region has 13 residues. The CDR3 is CSVIPRRSYGYTF. The CDR3 DNA reads TGCAGCGTGATCCCTCGTCGGTCCTATGGCTACACCTTC.

This clone has just a few counts. V and J are TRBV10-3 and TRBJ2-4; D gene uncertain. V was shortened by 3 bases and J by 7 bases, with 13 bases between the two germline ends. The V gene's germline CDR1 is ENHRY and CDR2 SYGVKD. The CDR3 length is 14 residues. The CDR3 DNA sequence: TGTGCCATCAGTGATGGGTCTACCAGGAACATTCAGTACTTC. It yields the protein CAISDGSTRNIQYF.

This chain links TRBV5-1 with TRBJ2-3; 11 bases align to TRBD2. The germline CDR1 and CDR2 sequences are SGHRS and YFSETQ. CDR3 length: 18 residues. V shed 0 bases and J 4 bases; nucleotides not matched to a gene: 10. CDR3 residues: CASSLGIGLAGGADTQYF. In DNA, the CDR3 is TGCGCCAGCAGCTTGGGCATTGGCCTAGCGGGAGGCGCAGATACGCAGTATTTT. The whole variable domain, remainder taken from reference TRBV5-1 and TRBJ2-3, is KAGVTQTPRYLIKTRGQQVTLSCSPISGHRSVSWYQQTPGQGLQFLFEYFSETQRNKGNFPGRFSGRQFSNSRSEMNVSTLELGDSALYLCASSLGIGLAGGADTQYFGPGTRLTVL.

The chain joins TRBV20-1 to TRBJ1-3; D is undetermined. This CDR3 contains 11 residues. Germline CDR1 reads DFQATT; CDR2 reads SNEGSKA (reference sequence). Trimming removed 3 bases from V and 4 bases from J, with 4 bases in between. The CDR3 coding sequence is TGCAGTGCTAGGACCGGAAACACCATATATTTT. Translated, it gives CSARTGNTIYF.

The chain couples TRBV7-9 to TRBJ2-3; 9 bases agree with TRBD2. Germline values: CDR1 SEHNR, CDR2 FQNEAQ (reference sequence). The CDR3 runs 17 residues. Losses at the gene ends were 6 bases for V and 1 base for J; bases not matched to a gene: 11. CDR3 in amino acids: CASRSGLAGARTDTQYF. CDR3 coding DNA: TGTGCCAGCAGATCCGGGTTAGCGGGAGCCCGCACAGATACGCAGTATTTT.

The chain employs TRBV27 and TRBJ2-7, with D possibly being TRBD1 or TRBD2 (5 bases each). This CDR3 has 14 residues. In germline, CDR1 is MNHEY, CDR2 SMNVEV (reference sequence). Between the trimmed V and J ends, which lost 2 bases and 6 bases, there was a span of 14 bases. Written as DNA, the CDR3 is TGTGCCAGCAGTTTACAGGGAGTGGGCGGCGAGCAGTACTTC. Its translation is CASSLQGVGGEQYF.

The CDR3 DNA reads as TGTGCCAGCAGCTTAGCAGGATACGAGCAGTACTTC. Translated: CASSLAGYEQYF. The J gene is TRBJ2-7, the V gene TRBV28; D is undetermined. The CDR3 extends over 12 amino acids. The germline CDR1 and CDR2 sequences are MDHEN and SYDVKM. V was trimmed by 6 bases and J by 4 bases, leaving 10 bases between them.

This clone was observed once. The chain employs TRBV7-2 and TRBJ2-2, with a tentative D call TRBD2 (6 bases). The CDR3 extends over 15 amino acids. Trimming removed 4 bases from V and 5 bases from J, with 14 bases in between. Germline CDR1 reads SGHTA; CDR2 reads FQGNSA. CDR3 loop: CASSSQRVQTGELFF. CDR3 sequence (DNA): TGTGCCAGCAGCTCCCAGCGGGTTCAAACCGGGGAGCTGTTTTTT.

The V call is TRBV7-2, the J call TRBJ1-3; D unresolved. Germline V gives CDR1 SGHTA, CDR2 FQGNSA. Trimming pared 1 base from V and 2 bases from J, leaving 9 bases between. The CDR3 contains 15 residues. In nucleotides, the CDR3 is TGTGCCAGCAGCTTAGGAGGATCAGCTGGAAACACCATATATTTT. Residues: CASSLGGSAGNTIYF.

This CDR3 reads CASCKLDGAYEQYF. The CDR3 DNA reads TGTGCCAGTTGCAAGCTGGACGGGGCCTACGAGCAGTACTTC. The chain carries TRBV19 and TRBJ2-7, with D perhaps matching TRBD2 (5 bases). Looked up from germline, CDR1 is LNHDA and CDR2 is SQIVND (reference sequence). There are 14 residues in the CDR3. V was trimmed by 8 bases and J by 2 bases, leaving 16 bases between them.

This chain joins TRBV11-2 and TRBJ1-1; 7 nucleotides align to TRBD1. The CDR3 totals 16 residues. Germline values: CDR1 SGHAT, CDR2 FQNNGV. V trimming: 3 bases; J trimming: 5 bases; junction bases outside the gene matches: 12. The CDR3 nucleotides read TGTGCCAGCAGCTTGCAGATGGGGACAGTGAGAACTGAAGCTTTCTTT. As protein: CASSLQMGTVRTEAFF.

The V and J genes are TRBV7-3 and TRBJ2-7; 7 bases map to TRBD1. The CDR3 loop spans 13 amino acids. Per germline, CDR1 SGHTA and CDR2 FQGTGA. V dropped 1 base and J dropped 6; count of bases not matched to a gene: 3. CDR3 nucleotides: TGTGCCAGCAGCTTAAACCCAGGGGGCGAGCAGTACTTC. Protein: CASSLNPGGEQYF.

This chain links TRBV12-1 with TRBJ2-7; TRBD2, the D gene given by the table, was not confirmed from the DNA. TRBV12-1 is given as a pseudogene. The CDR3 has 17 amino acids. The CDR3, as DNA: TGTGCCAGCAGCTTTCCCGGGACTAGCGGTAACTCCTACGAGCAGTACTTC. It codes for CASSFPGTSGNSYEQYF.